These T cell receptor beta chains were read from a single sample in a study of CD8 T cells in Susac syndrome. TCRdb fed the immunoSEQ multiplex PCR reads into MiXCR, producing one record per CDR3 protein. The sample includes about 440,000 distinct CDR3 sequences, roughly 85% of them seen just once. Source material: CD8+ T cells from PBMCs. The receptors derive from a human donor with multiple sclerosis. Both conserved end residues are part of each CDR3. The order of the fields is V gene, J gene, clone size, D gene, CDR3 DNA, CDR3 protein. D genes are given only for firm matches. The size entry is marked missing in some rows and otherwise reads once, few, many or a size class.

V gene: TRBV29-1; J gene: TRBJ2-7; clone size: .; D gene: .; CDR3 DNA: TGCAGCGACCGCAGGGCCAGTGCCTACGAGCAGTACTTC; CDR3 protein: CSDRRASAYEQYF
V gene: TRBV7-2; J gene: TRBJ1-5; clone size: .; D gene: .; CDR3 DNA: TGTGCCAGCAGCTTAGTGAGACAGGAATATAGCAATCAGCCCCAGCATTTT; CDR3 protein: CASSLVRQEYSNQPQHF
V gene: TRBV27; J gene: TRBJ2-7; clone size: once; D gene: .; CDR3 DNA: TGTGCCAGCAGTTTTCACCTCTCCTACGAGCAGTACTTC; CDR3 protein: CASSFHLSYEQYF
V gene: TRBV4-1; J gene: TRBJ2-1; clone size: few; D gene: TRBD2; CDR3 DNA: TGCGCCAGCAGCCAGCTAGGACTAGCCAATGAGCAGTTCTTC; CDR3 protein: CASSQLGLANEQFF
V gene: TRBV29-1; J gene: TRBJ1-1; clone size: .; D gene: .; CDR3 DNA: TGCAGCGTTGATTTTCCGTGGGGGGACACTGAAGCTTTCTTT; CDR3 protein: CSVDFPWGDTEAFF
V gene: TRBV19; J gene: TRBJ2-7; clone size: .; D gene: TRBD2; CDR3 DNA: TGTGCCAGTGCGAGCGGGGTACTCTACGAGCAGTACTTC; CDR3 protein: CASASGVLYEQYF
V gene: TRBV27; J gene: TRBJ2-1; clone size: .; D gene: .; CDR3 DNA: TGTGCCAGCAGTTTTGATGGATACAATGAGCAGTTCTTC; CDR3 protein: CASSFDGYNEQFF
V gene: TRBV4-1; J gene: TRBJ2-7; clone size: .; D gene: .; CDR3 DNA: TGCGCCAGCAGCCCGGGACAACGCTACGAGCAGTACTTC; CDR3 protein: CASSPGQRYEQYF
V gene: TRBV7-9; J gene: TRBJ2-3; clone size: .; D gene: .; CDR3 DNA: TGTGCCAGCAGCCCATTCGGGACACCGGATACAGATACGCAGTATTTT; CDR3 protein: CASSPFGTPDTDTQYF
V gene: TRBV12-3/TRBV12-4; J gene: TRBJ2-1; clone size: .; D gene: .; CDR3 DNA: TGTGCCAGCAGCCCGAGGCCCACTGGCGAGCAGTTCTTC; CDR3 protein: CASSPRPTGEQFF
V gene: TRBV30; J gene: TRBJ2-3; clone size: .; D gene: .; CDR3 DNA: TGTGCCTGGAGTCGGGGACCCACAGATACGCAGTATTTT; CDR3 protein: CAWSRGPTDTQYF
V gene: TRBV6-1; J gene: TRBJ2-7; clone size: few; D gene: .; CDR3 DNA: TGTGCCAGCAGTGAAGATAGGGAGCAGTACTTC; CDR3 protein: CASSEDREQYF
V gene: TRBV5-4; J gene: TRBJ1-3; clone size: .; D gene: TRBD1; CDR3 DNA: TGTGCCAGCAGCTTTGACAGGGCGGAGGGAAACACCATATATTTT; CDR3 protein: CASSFDRAEGNTIYF
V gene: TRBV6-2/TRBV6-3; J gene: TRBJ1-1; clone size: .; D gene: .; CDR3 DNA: TGTGCCAGCACCACTGGGATGGGCGGCAACACTGAAGCTTTCTTT; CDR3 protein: CASTTGMGGNTEAFF
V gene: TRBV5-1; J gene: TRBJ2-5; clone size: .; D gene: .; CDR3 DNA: TGCGCCAGCAGCTATACCGGGGAGGGGGTCGGAGAGACCCAGTACTTC; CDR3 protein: CASSYTGEGVGETQYF
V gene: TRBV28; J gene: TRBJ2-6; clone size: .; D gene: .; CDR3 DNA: TGTGCCAGCATCAAGGAGTCCGGGGCCAACGTCCTGACTTTC; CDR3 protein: CASIKESGANVLTF
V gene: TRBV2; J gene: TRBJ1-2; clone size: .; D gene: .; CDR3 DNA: TGTGCCAGCAGTGAACCCAGGGTCCATGGCTACACCTTC; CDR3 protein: CASSEPRVHGYTF
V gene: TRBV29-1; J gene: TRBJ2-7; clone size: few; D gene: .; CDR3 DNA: TGCAGCGGATCCGCCCCAGGCCACGAGCAGTACTTC; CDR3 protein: CSGSAPGHEQYF
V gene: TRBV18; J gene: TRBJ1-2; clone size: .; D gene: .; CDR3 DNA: TGTGCCAGCTCACCACTTGCTTATAGTTTCAGGAATGGCTACACCTTC; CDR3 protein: CASSPLAYSFRNGYTF
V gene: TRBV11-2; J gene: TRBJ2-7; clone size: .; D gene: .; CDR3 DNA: TGTGCCAGCAGCTTGGCTCATCTTGAATACGAGCAGTACTTC; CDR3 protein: CASSLAHLEYEQYF
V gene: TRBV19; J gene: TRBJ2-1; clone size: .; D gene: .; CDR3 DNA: TGTGCCAGTAGTATTCCCCTTTTTATACAGGGCTCCTACAATGAGCAGTTCTTC; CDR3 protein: CASSIPLFIQGSYNEQFF
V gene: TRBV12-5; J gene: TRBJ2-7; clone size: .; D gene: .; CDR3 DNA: TGTGCTAGTGGTTTGGTGGCAGGGGTCTACGAGCAGTACTTC; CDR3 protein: CASGLVAGVYEQYF
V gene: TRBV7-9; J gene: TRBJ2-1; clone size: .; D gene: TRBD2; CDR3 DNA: TGTGCCAGCAGCCCCCCCAGTGATCCAGCGGGGACCTACAATGAGCAGTTCTTC; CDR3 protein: CASSPPSDPAGTYNEQFF
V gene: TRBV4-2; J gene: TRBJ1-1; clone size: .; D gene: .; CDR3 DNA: TGTGCCAGCAGCCAATCGGACACTGAAGCTTTCTTT; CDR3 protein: CASSQSDTEAFF
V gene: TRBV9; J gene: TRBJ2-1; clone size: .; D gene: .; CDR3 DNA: TGTGCCAGCAGCGTAGTTTCCCCGAGTGAGCAGTTCTTC; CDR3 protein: CASSVVSPSEQFF
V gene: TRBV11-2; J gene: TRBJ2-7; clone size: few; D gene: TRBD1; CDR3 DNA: TGTGCCAGCAGCCCCGGGACAGGGGCAACGGAGCAGTACTTC; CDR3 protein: CASSPGTGATEQYF
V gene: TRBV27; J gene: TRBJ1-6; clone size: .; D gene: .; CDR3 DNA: TGTGCCAGCAGTCCTACCCCCCAGAGGTCACCCCTCCACTTT; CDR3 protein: CASSPTPQRSPLHF
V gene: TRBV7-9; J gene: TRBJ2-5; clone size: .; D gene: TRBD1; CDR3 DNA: TGTGCCAGCAGCGCAAGACAGGGTTTGGGGACCCAGTACTTC; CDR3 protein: CASSARQGLGTQYF
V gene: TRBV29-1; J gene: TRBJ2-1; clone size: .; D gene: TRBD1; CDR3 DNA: TGCAGCGTTGTGGGAATAGCAGGGACAGATGCCTACAATGAGCAGTTCTTC; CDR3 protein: CSVVGIAGTDAYNEQFF
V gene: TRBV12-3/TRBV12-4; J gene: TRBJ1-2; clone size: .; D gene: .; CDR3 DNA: TGTGCCAGCAGTTTAGGGCAGGTTGACTATGGCTACACCTTC; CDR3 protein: CASSLGQVDYGYTF
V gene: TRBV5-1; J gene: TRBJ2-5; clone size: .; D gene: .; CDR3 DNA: TGCGCCAGCAGCTACCTATACGAGAGCAGGGAGACCCAGTACTTC; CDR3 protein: CASSYLYESRETQYF
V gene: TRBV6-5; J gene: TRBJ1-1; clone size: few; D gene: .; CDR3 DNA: TGTGCCAGCAGTTACGGGGTCATGAACACTGAAGCTTTCTTT; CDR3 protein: CASSYGVMNTEAFF
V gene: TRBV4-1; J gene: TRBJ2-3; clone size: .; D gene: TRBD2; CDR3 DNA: TGCGCCAGCAGCCGCCTACTAGCGGTCCAGGCAGATACGCAGTATTTT; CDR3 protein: CASSRLLAVQADTQYF
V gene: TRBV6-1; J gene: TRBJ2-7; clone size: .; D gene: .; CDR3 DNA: TGTGCCAGCAGTGACACCGGGGGCTGGGAGCAGTACTTC; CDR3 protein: CASSDTGGWEQYF
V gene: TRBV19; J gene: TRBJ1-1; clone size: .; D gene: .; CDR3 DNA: TGTGCCAGTGGCGGGACGTCGTTCAGCACTGAAGCTTTCTTT; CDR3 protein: CASGGTSFSTEAFF
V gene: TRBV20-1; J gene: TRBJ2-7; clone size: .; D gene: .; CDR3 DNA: TGCAGTGCTAGGGACGACGGATACGAGCAGTACTTC; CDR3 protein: CSARDDGYEQYF
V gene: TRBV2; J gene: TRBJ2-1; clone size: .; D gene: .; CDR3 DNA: TGTGCCAGCAGTGAATGGGCTAGCAACAATGAGCAGTTCTTC; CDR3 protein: CASSEWASNNEQFF
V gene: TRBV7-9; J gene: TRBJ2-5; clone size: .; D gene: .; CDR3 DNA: TGTGCCAGCAGCTTAGGGGACTCGGCTCAACGCCAAGAGACCCAGTACTTC; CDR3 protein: CASSLGDSAQRQETQYF
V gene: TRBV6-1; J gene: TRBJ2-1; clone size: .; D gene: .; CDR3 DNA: TGTGCCAGCACTCACGGAGGGGAGGTTGGGACCTACAATGAGCAGTTCTTC; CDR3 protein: CASTHGGEVGTYNEQFF
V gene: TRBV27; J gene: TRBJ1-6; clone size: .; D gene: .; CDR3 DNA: TGTGCCAGCAGTTTAGTTGACGGGTCACCCCTCCACTTT; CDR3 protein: CASSLVDGSPLHF
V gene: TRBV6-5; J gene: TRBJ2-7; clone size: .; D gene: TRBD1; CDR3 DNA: TGTGCCAGCAGACCAAACCAGGGACAGGGCTACGAGCAGTACTTC; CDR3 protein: CASRPNQGQGYEQYF
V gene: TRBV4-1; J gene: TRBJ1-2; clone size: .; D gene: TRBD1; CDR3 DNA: TGCGCCAGCAGCCAAGGCCCCGGGACAGCCTATGGCTACACCTTC; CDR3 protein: CASSQGPGTAYGYTF